The subject of this entry is one TCR beta chain. The data were obtained in a study of blood T cell repertoires in COVID-19. Study in general: Specimens from acute and convalescent COVID-19 originated in the United States, Italy and Spain.

Donors were grouped by their self-reported clinical history. Among Cohort 3 donors, those recovered had two negative PCRs, clearance, or symptom resolution. From germline, CDR1 is MNHEY and CDR2 SMNVEV (reference sequence). The CDR3 totals 13 residues. V was pared by 4 bases and J by 1 base, with 7 bases between. This table comes from immunoSEQ multiplex PCR, and its TCRdb copy is limited to in-frame clones, with some not included. The sample contains 250,000 or so clones, around 86% of which appear only once. The specimen was PBMCs or T cells enriched from blood (not recorded which). The receptor comes from a woman aged 50 to 60 who had recovered from COVID-19. The chain recombines TRBV27 with TRBJ1-1; D is ambiguous. Written as DNA, the CDR3 is TGTGCCAGCAGTTCTCGACAGAACACTGAAGCTTTCTTT. Translation: CASSSRQNTEAFF.